Shown below are 25 T cell receptor beta chains from a single sample sequenced in a study of tumor-infiltrating lymphocytes in primary liver carcinoma. TCR beta cDNA was prepared out of around 460 ng total RNA by means of a constant-region primer. Library construction for TCR beta comprised three nested multiplex PCR rounds performed with slightly modified ARM-PCR. With TRBV1-TRBV30 forward primers and a C-beta reverse primer, the first two PCR rounds were run for 10 to 11 cycles each. TCRdb re-derived calls from the multiplex PCR reads in MiXCR, one entry per CDR3 protein. Seen here are 40,000 or so distinct CDR3 sequences, 75% observed once, and the top ten hold around 38%. The tissue used was unsorted bulk material of about 19-34 mg. RNA and DNA were co-extracted from it with the AllPrep DNA/RNA mini kit. Sequenced: tumor-adjacent normal liver tissue. These receptor sequences come from a man in his forties with primary liver carcinoma and hepatitis B virus infection.

As for this clonotype: The conserved phenylalanine or tryptophan normally closing the CDR3 is absent here, so this likely arose from a read error. This chain links TRBV11-2 with TRBJ2-7, with D possibly TRBD1 on 5 matching bases. This CDR3 is 14 amino acids long. The germline CDR1 and CDR2 sequences are SGHAT and FQNNGV. CDR3 protein: CASSSNRNSHEQYI. DNA of the CDR3: TGTGCTAGCAGCTCTAACAGGAACTCCCACGAGCAGTACATC.

A note on this clonotype: At one end the junction does not follow the germline gene, possibly because of a read error. J is TRBJ2-6 and V is TRBV4-2, with D possibly being TRBD1 or TRBD2 (5 bases each). Looked up from germline, CDR1 is LGHNA and CDR2 is YNFKEQ. This CDR3 contains 16 residues. CDR3 nucleotide sequence: TGTGCCAGCAGCCAAGAAGCAAGCACTGGGACCAACGTCCCGACTTTC. As protein: CASSQEASTGTNVPTF.

As to this clonotype: The final CDR3 position lacks the conserved phenylalanine or tryptophan, pointing to a likely read error. The chain has TRBV28 and TRBJ1-5; no clear D. V dropped 6 bases and J dropped 11 bases, with 20 bases sitting between them. This CDR3 has 14 amino acids. CDR1 and CDR2 (germline): MDHEN, SYDVKM. CDR3 sequence: CASRSTRASQSQHS. The CDR3 bases are TGTGCCAGCAGGTCGACAAGGGCTTCCCAGTCCCAGCATTCT.

This clonotype was counted ten times or more. This chain links TRBV5-5 with TRBJ2-2; D remains unclear. Germline lookup yields CDR1 SGHKS and CDR2 YYEKEE (reference sequence). This CDR3 is 16 amino acids long. The ends were cut back, 0 bases at V and 3 bases at J, with 12 bases in the middle. The chain's CDR3 is CASSLAQTAYTGELFF. DNA for the CDR3: TGTGCCAGCAGCTTGGCCCAAACAGCTTACACCGGGGAGCTGTTTTTT.

On this clonotype itself: Mismatch with germline at one junction end may stem from a read error. The CDR3 DNA is TGTGCCAGCAGTGCAGGACAAGGCCAATACGAGCAGTGCTTC. This encodes CASSAGQGQYEQCF. The V call is TRBV6-1, the J call TRBJ2-7; perhaps TRBD1 as D (5 bases). Germline assignment: CDR1 MNHNS and CDR2 SASEGT. The CDR3 length is 14 residues.

Of note for this clonotype: Possible read error: a much larger clone is one base away. The rearrangement uses TRBV25-1 and TRBJ2-3; D is perhaps TRBD2 (6 bases). From germline, CDR1 is MGHDK and CDR2 SYGVNS. The CDR3 sequence is 11 residues long. CDR3 DNA sequence: TGTGCCAGCAGTGGGGGGGTAGAGCAGTTTTTT. Protein: CASSGGVEQFF.

This clonotype appeared once. The genes are TRBV28 and TRBJ1-5, with D maybe TRBD1 (5 bases). The CDR3 consists of 14 residues. Germline lookup yields CDR1 MDHEN and CDR2 SYDVKM. V was trimmed by 11 bases and J by 6 bases, leaving 20 bases between them. The CDR3 DNA sequence: TGTGCCGGTGGTTTCCAGGGAGCTACTCAGCCCCAGCATTTT. It is translated as CAGGFQGATQPQHF.

Of note for this clonotype: The junction departs from the called germline gene at one end, perhaps through a read error. This sequence joins TRBV29-1 and TRBJ1-5; no reliable D call. The CDR3 length is 13 residues. From germline, CDR1 is SQVTM and CDR2 ANQGSEA. CDR3 coding DNA: TGTAGCGCCCAGTCCCGGCCGAATCAGCCCCAGCATTTT. It encodes CSAQSRPNQPQHF.

Notes on this clonotype: One end of the junction varies from germline; a read error may be responsible. The gene calls are TRBV4-1 and TRBJ2-1; 8 bases match TRBD1. CDR3 length equals 17 residues. Germline V lookup: CDR1 MGHRA, CDR2 YSYEKL. CDR3 sequence reads: CASSQLGAGGGLYKHFF. CDR3 nucleotides: TGCGCCAGCAGCCAACTTGGGGCAGGGGGCGGTTTGTATAAGCATTTCTTC.

About this clonotype itself: Compared with germline, one end of the junction differs, possibly owing to a read error. The chain is built from TRBV14 and TRBJ1-2; TRBD1 is a possible D gene (5 bases). CDR3 length: 14 residues. CDR1 SGHDN and CDR2 FVKESK come from the germline V gene. The DNA of the CDR3 is TGTGCCAGCAGCCCGCGACGGGGCTACTATGGTTACACCTTC. This gives the protein CASSPRRGYYGYTF.

A note on this clonotype: As the CDR3 is not closed by the conserved phenylalanine or tryptophan, this likely results from a read error. The rearrangement joins TRBV6-1 to TRBJ2-3; 9 nucleotides align to TRBD1. CDR3 size: 14 residues. Germline-derived CDR1 and CDR2 are MNHNS and SASEGT. DNA for the CDR3: TGTGCCAGTACGGGACAGGGCGACACAGATACACAGTATTCT. This sequence encodes CASTGQGDTDTQYS.

The chain joins TRBV11-2 to TRBJ1-2; D call uncertain. In germline, CDR1 is SGHAT, CDR2 FQNNGV. The CDR3 covers 10 residues. The CDR3 is CVSSPNSYTF. DNA for the CDR3: TGTGTCAGTAGCCCCAATAGCTACACCTTC.

Notes on this clonotype: Here the CDR3 omits its conserved ending phenylalanine or tryptophan, so a read error is the likely source. The DNA is left out, because the CDR3 cannot be placed on it with certainty; the CDR3 is given as TCRdb lists it. The chain combines TRBV25-1 with TRBJ2-2; the listed D gene, TRBD1, was not tested against the DNA. The CDR3 is 12 residues long, counting both termini. In germline, CDR1 is MGHDK, CDR2 SYGVNS. This chain's CDR3 is CACGGRAGELSY.

Turning to this clonotype: This sequence may be a read error, since a much larger clone differs from it by one base. The chain combines TRBV18 with TRBJ1-5; D remains ambiguous. This CDR3 spans 15 amino acids. Between the trimmed V and J ends, which lost 5 bases and 3 bases, there was a span of 14 bases. CDR1 and CDR2 (germline): KGHSH, LQKENI. CDR3 loop: CASSTRMQVNQPQHF. The DNA of the CDR3 is TGTGCCAGCTCAACCCGCATGCAGGTCAATCAGCCCCAGCATTTT.

This clonotype was recorded once. Germline is not matched at one junction end, which may reflect a read error. This chain joins TRBV28 and TRBJ2-1; no definite D call. The CDR3 loop spans 14 amino acids. The V gene's germline CDR1 is MDHEN and CDR2 SYDVKM. In nucleotides, the CDR3 is TGTGCCAGCAGTCTAGACTTGGCCTACAATGATCAGTTCTTC. Translation: CASSLDLAYNDQFF.

With respect to this clonotype: No conserved phenylalanine or tryptophan is present at the end of the CDR3, so a read error is the likely explanation. No DNA is shown, since the ends of the CDR3 on it are uncertain; the CDR3 is the one TCRdb lists. The genes are TRBV29-1 and TRBJ2-7; TRBD1 is the table's D call and was not checked against the DNA. The CDR3 has 16 amino acids, counting both end residues. The germline CDR1 and CDR2 sequences are SQVTM and ANQGSEA. The CDR3: CSAMTSGTCTPYEQYS.

For this clonotype: Its ends do not fully match the called genes, so a read error is possible. The rearrangement joins TRBV11-1 to TRBJ2-1; weak D call: TRBD2 (6 bases). This CDR3 is 20 amino acids long. CDR1 is SGHAT and CDR2 is FQDESV in the germline V gene (reference sequence). The chain's CDR3 is CASSIGKTRGASWFGNKQFF. The DNA for the CDR3 is TGTGCCAGCAGCATAGGAAAGACTAGAGGGGCCTCATGGTTCGGCAATAAGCAGTTCTTC.

J is TRBJ2-7 and V is TRBV20-1; D tentatively reads TRBD1 or TRBD2 (5 bases each). V gave up 1 base and J gave up 4 bases, with 11 bases separating them. The CDR3 is 13 amino acids. CDR1 DFQATT and CDR2 SNEGSKA come from the germline V gene (reference sequence). The DNA for the CDR3 is TGCAGTGCTAGAGGGGGGAGAGAGTACGAGCAGTACTTC. This sequence encodes CSARGGREYEQYF.

This chain joins TRBV11-2 and TRBJ2-3; D is undetermined. The CDR3 consists of 12 residues. CDR1 SGHAT and CDR2 FQNNGV come from the germline V gene. Trimming shortened V by 0 bases and J by 11 bases, and 9 bases separated the two germline ends. The CDR3 DNA sequence: TGTGCCAGCAGCTTAGAGTCAGGTATGCAGTATTTT. Its protein product is CASSLESGMQYF.

With regard to this clonotype: The junction departs from the called germline gene at one end, perhaps through a read error. This rearrangement joins TRBV10-2 to TRBJ2-2; D not certain. This CDR3 is 11 amino acids long. Germline assignment: CDR1 WSHSY and CDR2 SAAADI. CDR3 nucleotides: TGCGCCAGCAGGTACACCGTGGAGCTGATTTTT. Protein sequence: CASRYTVELIF.

Details on this clonotype: The conserved closing phenylalanine or tryptophan is absent in this CDR3, likely reflecting a read error. The DNA is left out, because the CDR3 cannot be placed on it with certainty; the CDR3 is given as TCRdb lists it. CDR3 residues: CASSLSGDGQETQYI. V usage is TRBV5-4 and J usage is TRBJ2-5; TRBD2, the table's D call, lacks a check against the DNA. The CDR3 sequence runs 15 residues, both termini included. Germline loops: CDR1 SGHNT, CDR2 YYREEE (reference sequence).

This clonotype was seen ten or more times. The chain links TRBV7-6 to TRBJ2-1; 11 bases match TRBD2. CDR1 and CDR2 (germline): SGHVS, FNYEAQ. Trimming took 3 bases from V and 8 from J; bases not matched to a gene: 12. The length of the CDR3 is 17 residues. This CDR3 reads CASSLSGSGRAWDEQFF. CDR3 sequence (DNA): TGTGCCAGCAGCTTGTCGGGTAGCGGGAGGGCCTGGGATGAGCAGTTCTTC.

About this clonotype: One end of the junction fails to match germline, which may point to a read error. The chain employs TRBV29-1 and TRBJ2-7; 9 bases are a match to TRBD1. CDR1 and CDR2 (germline): SQVTM, ANQGSEA. This CDR3 spans 14 amino acids. The CDR3 sequence is CNVGGQGKPYEQYF. The CDR3 DNA sequence: TGCAACGTTGGAGGACAGGGGAAACCCTACGAGCAGTACTTC.

Worth noting for this clonotype: At one end the junction does not follow the germline gene, possibly because of a read error. The CDR3 protein is CAGSTNRAGNTEAFF. For the CDR3, the DNA is TGTGCCGGCAGTACAAACAGGGCGGGGAACACTGAAGCTTTCTTT. V gene TRBV6-2 or TRBV6-3 combines with J gene TRBJ1-1, with TRBD1 as a possible D gene (6 bases). CDR1 and CDR2 (germline): MNHEY, SVGEGT. The CDR3 length is 15 residues.

To note about this clonotype: A much bigger clone sits one base away, suggesting this may be a read error. The chain has TRBV15 and TRBJ2-3; TRBD1 aligns across 7 bases. Germline V gene lookup returns CDR1 LNHNV and CDR2 YYDKDF (reference sequence). The J segment lost 3 bases and the V segment lost 5 bases, leaving 8 bases of the junction unmatched. The CDR3 contains 15 residues. CDR3 region: CATSGGTEETDTQYF. As DNA, the CDR3 is TGTGCCACCAGCGGTGGGACAGAAGAGACAGATACGCAGTATTTT.